This TCR beta chain originates from a study of human T cells and chemical hapten exposure (dated by TCRdb to the early 2020s). About the investigation overall: For sensitization, 2% DPC in acetone was applied to a 2 cm by 2 cm area of upper inner arm skin. Throughout the approximately 23-week study period, patients were also given weekly therapeutic DPC doses on the scalp. Patch tests used Finn chambers with 0.01% DPC on the upper back, scored after 6 days by International Contact Dermatitis Research Group standards. The mostly female patient cohort included alopecia areata with under or over 50% scalp involvement, alopecia totalis and alopecia universalis. Libraries were combined into a pool for sequencing, and differences in TCR yield between samples came mainly from small differences in library volumes within the pool. This study followed changes in the peripheral blood TCR repertoire in vivo during primary and secondary sensitization of alopecia patients to the hapten diphenylcyclopropenone (DPC). Blood samples were taken from patients before sensitization (week 0) and at 2, 6 and about 24 weeks after DPC sensitization. Twenty-nine alopecia patients provided blood for TCR sequencing at one to four time points (pre-sensitization, 2, 6 and 24 weeks).

This clonotype was seen a handful of times. Its recognized antigen is unknown. Base qualities were left out, and no much larger clone turns up one base away. According to the study, the label for this sample's time point signals: patch test 3, about 24 weeks after DPC sensitization. Taken with the paper, the label for treatment or condition translates to: therapeutic diphenylcyclopropenone sensitization with weekly scalp DPC. At each patch-test visit, blood was drawn before the patch test was applied. Eligible patients were aged 18 to 70, diagnosed with alopecia, deemed suitable for DPC therapy, and excluded if pregnant. Total RNA was extracted from unfractionated whole blood that had been collected in Tempus Blood RNA tubes. Broad study findings and their caveats: All patients had alopecia, a presumed autoimmune disease, so their immune response might differ from that of healthy individuals. DPC sensitization did not change the number of TCRs with a frequency above 1 in 1000, and there was no evidence of changes in global repertoire structure. After repeated subsampling, the strength of the expansion versus patch-test correlation and the threshold at which it became significant changed. The number of PT1 expanded TCRs positively correlated with patch test score, significant at thresholds 8, 16 and 32 but not 4. Significantly more large CDR3 similarity clusters were formed by expanded TCRs than by pre-sensitization or healthy control sets, consistent with antigen-driven responses.

To prepare the library, RACE was applied. Sequencing used a NextSeq 500. Library preparation attached unique molecular identifiers to individual cDNA molecules for quantitative, reproducible TCR counting. For every blood RNA sample, sequencing covered both the TCR alpha and TCR beta chains. The original methods were these. The median number of TCRs per sample was some 100,000, ranging from about 23,224 to 750,000. The Decombinator software suite was used to annotate V, J and CDR3 in the TCR reads. For the PS versus PT1 abundance plots, all samples were subsampled to the same number of TCRs (28,000). TCRs were defined as expanded if absent before sensitization and observed at least eight times at the 2-week time point. TCRdb took the public reads, trimmed them with fastp at Q25, ran MiXCR for clone calling and kept in-frame beta chains. Each record represents a unique CDR3 protein, reported with the most common genes and DNA among its rows. The V and J calls follow TCRdb's processing rather than the paper's. The sample records about 90,000 distinct CDR3 sequences, 11% of which are singletons. More than 1% of the sample is in the top ten clones.

The source is a woman in her 30s with alopecia areata. Some clones in this sample may be carry-over from other donors' samples. Material: whole blood, obtained in connection with sensitization to the hapten diphenylcyclopropenone (DPC).

The base sequence is TGCAGCTCCACCCGAGGGGGGAGGAATACTGAAGCTTTCTTT. Its translation reads: CSSTRGGRNTEAFF. This sequence uses TRBV29-1 and TRBJ1-1; TRBD1 might be the D gene, on 6 matching bases. The CDR3 starts with the cysteine, ends with the phenylalanine, and has 14 residues. CDR3 DNA only is kept here, 42 bases in frame from base 1. CDR1 and CDR2, per the germline V gene, are SQVTM and ANQGSEA. The V and J ends are trimmed by 8 bases and 5 bases, leaving 21 bases between them.